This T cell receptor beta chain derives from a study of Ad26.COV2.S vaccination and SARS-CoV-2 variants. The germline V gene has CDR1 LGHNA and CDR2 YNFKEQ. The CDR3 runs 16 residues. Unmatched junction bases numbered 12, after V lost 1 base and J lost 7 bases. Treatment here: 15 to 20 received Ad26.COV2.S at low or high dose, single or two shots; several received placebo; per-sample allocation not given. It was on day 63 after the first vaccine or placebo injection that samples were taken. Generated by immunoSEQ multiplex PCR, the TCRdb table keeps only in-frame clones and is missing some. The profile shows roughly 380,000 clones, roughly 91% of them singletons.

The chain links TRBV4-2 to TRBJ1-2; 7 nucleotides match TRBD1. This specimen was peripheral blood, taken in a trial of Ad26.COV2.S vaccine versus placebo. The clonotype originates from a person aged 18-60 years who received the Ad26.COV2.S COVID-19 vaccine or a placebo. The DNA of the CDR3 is TGTGCCAGCAGCCAAGTCCTTTTGGCAGGGGGAGGTGGCTACACCTTC. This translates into CASSQVLLAGGGGYTF.